This T cell receptor (beta chain) was sequenced in a study of control samples from healthy donors and cancer patients. Measured with immunoSEQ multiplex PCR; TCRdb has only the in-frame clones, and not every one. Of about 95,000 clones detected, just over 90% appear once; the ten largest clones hold roughly 0.9%. This CDR3 is 14 amino acids long. Trimming pared 8 bases from V and 4 bases from J, leaving 14 bases between. Germline V gene lookup returns CDR1 SNHLY and CDR2 FYNNEI. V usage is TRBV2 and J usage is TRBJ1-4; D gene unclear. The receptor comes from a woman aged 25 to 39 in good health. Sequencing was carried out using blood. The CDR3 nucleotides are TGTGCCAGCGGGCCGGGAATACGTAATGAAAAACTGTTTTTT. Protein: CASGPGIRNEKLFF.